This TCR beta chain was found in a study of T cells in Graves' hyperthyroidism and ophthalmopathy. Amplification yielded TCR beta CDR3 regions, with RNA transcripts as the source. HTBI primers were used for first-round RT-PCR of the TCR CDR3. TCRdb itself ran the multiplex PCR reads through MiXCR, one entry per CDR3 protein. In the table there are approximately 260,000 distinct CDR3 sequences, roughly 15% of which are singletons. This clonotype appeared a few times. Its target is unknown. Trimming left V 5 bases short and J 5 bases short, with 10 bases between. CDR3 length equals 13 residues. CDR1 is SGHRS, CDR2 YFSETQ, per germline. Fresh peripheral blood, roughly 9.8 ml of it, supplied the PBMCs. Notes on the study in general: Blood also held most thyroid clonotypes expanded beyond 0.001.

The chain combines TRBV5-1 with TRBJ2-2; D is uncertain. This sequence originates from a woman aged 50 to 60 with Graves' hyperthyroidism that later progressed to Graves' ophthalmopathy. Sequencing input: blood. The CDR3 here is CASRNTWTGELFF. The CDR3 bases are TGCGCCAGCAGAAATACCTGGACCGGGGAGCTGTTTTTT.